This is a list of T cell receptor beta chains from one sample in a study of T-cell reconstitution after alpha-beta-depleted transplantation in children. MiXCR was run by TCRdb on the PCR reads, yielding one entry per CDR3 protein. This sample has about 640,000 distinct CDR3 sequences; about 15% occur once, and the top ten carry 1.1%. The sample was PBMCs from the stem cell graft donor, taken from the stem cell graft. The receptors come from a human donor who donated a stem cell graft to a child with acute myeloid leukemia. The CDR3 runs from the conserved cysteine through the conserved F or W. The D gene is left open where the match is weak. Not every row has a clone size; where given, it reads once, few, many or a size class.

j_call v_call d_call clone_size cdr3_aa cdr3_nt
TRBJ1-3 TRBV5-1 NA many CASRTGSGNTIYF TGCGCCAGCAGAACGGGATCTGGAAACACCATATATTTT
TRBJ1-5 TRBV12-3/TRBV12-4 TRBD1 few CASSSRGYGNQPQHF TGTGCCAGCAGTAGCAGGGGGTACGGCAATCAGCCCCAGCATTTT
TRBJ2-1 TRBV20-1 TRBD1 few CSARQGARYNEQFF TGCAGTGCCCGACAGGGGGCGCGGTACAATGAGCAGTTCTTC
TRBJ2-3 TRBV7-2 TRBD2 few CASSLASRGGADTQYF TGTGCCAGCAGCTTAGCGTCGCGGGGGGGCGCAGATACGCAGTATTTT
TRBJ2-7 TRBV7-9 NA NA CASSPRGVLGYEQYF TGTGCCAGCAGCCCCCGGGGCGTTTTAGGATACGAGCAGTACTTC
TRBJ1-2 TRBV30 NA NA CAYRVYGYTF TGTGCCTATCGAGTCTATGGCTACACCTTC
TRBJ2-1 TRBV6-1 TRBD2 many CASSTLAGAYNEQFF TGTGCCAGCAGTACACTAGCGGGGGCCTACAATGAGCAGTTCTTC
TRBJ2-1 TRBV7-2 NA many CASSLDRRKNEQFF TGTGCCAGCAGCCTCGACCGGAGGAAGAATGAGCAGTTCTTC
TRBJ1-1 TRBV27 NA few CASSLFDTQPNTEAFF TGTGCCAGCAGTTTATTCGATACACAGCCGAACACTGAAGCTTTCTTT
TRBJ2-1 TRBV20-1 TRBD2 many CSARELGLATNEQFF TGCAGTGCTAGAGAACTGGGACTAGCAACCAATGAGCAGTTCTTC
TRBJ1-6 TRBV13 TRBD1 few CASSIRQGTAISPLHF TGTGCCAGCAGCATCCGACAGGGAACAGCAATTTCACCCCTCCACTTT
TRBJ2-7 TRBV30 TRBD1 NA CAWTHGQAYEQYF TGTGCCTGGACTCACGGACAGGCCTACGAGCAGTACTTC
TRBJ2-1 TRBV5-1 TRBD2 NA CASSPTSGAYNEQFF TGCGCCAGCAGCCCCACTAGCGGGGCCTACAATGAGCAGTTCTTC
TRBJ2-2 TRBV24-1 NA few CATGVGRLYTGELFF TGTGCCACCGGGGTCGGAAGGTTGTACACCGGGGAGCTGTTTTTT
TRBJ1-2 TRBV6-5 NA many CASSYSGVGHGYTF TGTGCCAGCAGTTACTCGGGGGTGGGTCATGGCTACACCTTC
TRBJ2-1 TRBV24-1 TRBD2 few CATSLAGGLSEQFF TGTGCCACCAGTCTAGCGGGGGGGCTCAGCGAGCAGTTCTTC
TRBJ1-1 TRBV7-9 NA NA CASSLEVGENAEAFF TGTGCCAGCAGCTTAGAAGTGGGTGAGAATGCTGAAGCTTTCTTT
TRBJ2-7 TRBV6-2/TRBV6-3 NA NA CASRAQGSSYEQYF TGTGCCAGCAGAGCGCAGGGGAGCTCCTACGAGCAGTACTTC
TRBJ1-2 TRBV5-1 NA NA CASSFGWTARCPDGYTF TGCGCCAGCAGCTTTGGGTGGACAGCCCGTTGCCCAGATGGCTACACCTTC
TRBJ2-3 TRBV29-1 NA many CSGAEPDTQYF TGCAGCGGGGCAGAGCCAGATACGCAGTATTTT
TRBJ2-5 TRBV7-9 NA NA CASSTPDGEQETQYF TGTGCCAGCAGCACCCCGGACGGAGAACAAGAGACCCAGTACTTC
TRBJ1-1 TRBV20-1 NA many CSASRRSSEAFF TGCAGTGCTAGCCGTAGATCGAGTGAAGCTTTCTTT
TRBJ1-4 TRBV28 NA many CASRTGGEKLFF TGTGCCAGCAGGACAGGCGGGGAAAAACTGTTTTTT
TRBJ1-1 TRBV12-3/TRBV12-4 NA NA CASTSGVRAFF TGTGCCAGCACCTCCGGGGTAAGGGCTTTCTTT
TRBJ1-2 TRBV4-2 NA many CASSQDRGAGYTF TGTGCCAGCAGCCAAGACAGGGGAGCTGGCTACACCTTC
TRBJ1-3 TRBV25-1 NA many CASSDPGRGNTIYF TGTGCCAGCAGTGACCCAGGGAGAGGAAACACCATATATTTT
TRBJ2-7 TRBV5-4 NA many CASSSPDGQMAYEQYF TGTGCCAGCAGCTCTCCCGACGGGCAGATGGCCTACGAGCAGTACTTC
TRBJ2-4 TRBV6-2/TRBV6-3 TRBD1 few CASSYADRNIQYF TGTGCCAGCAGTTACGCGGACAGGAACATTCAGTACTTC
TRBJ1-1 TRBV20-1 NA many CSAPTLADTEAFF TGCAGTGCCCCTACGCTGGCAGACACTGAAGCTTTCTTT
TRBJ1-1 TRBV6-6 NA many CASSVFTSTEAFF TGTGCCAGCAGTGTCTTCACCAGTACTGAAGCTTTCTTT
TRBJ1-4 TRBV20-1 TRBD1 few CSAPDRFNEKLFF TGCAGTGCACCGGACAGGTTTAATGAAAAACTGTTTTTT
TRBJ2-7 TRBV7-2 NA NA CASSFREPYEQYF TGTGCCAGCAGCTTCCGCGAACCCTACGAGCAGTACTTC
TRBJ1-5 TRBV4-3 NA few CASSQDHFKVSNQPQHF TGCGCCAGCAGCCAAGATCACTTTAAGGTTAGCAATCAGCCCCAGCATTTT
TRBJ1-1 TRBV7-9 TRBD1 NA CASSPGQGVTEAFF TGTGCCAGCAGTCCAGGACAGGGTGTTACTGAAGCTTTCTTT
TRBJ2-5 TRBV28 NA many CASTSARNNAQYF TGTGCCAGCACCTCGGCTCGCAACAACGCCCAGTACTTC
TRBJ1-2 TRBV7-2 NA many CASILRDTDYGYTF TGTGCCAGCATCCTGCGGGACACCGACTATGGCTACACCTTC
TRBJ1-1 TRBV29-1 NA many CSVEGRHMNTEAFF TGCAGCGTTGAAGGAAGGCACATGAACACTGAAGCTTTCTTT
TRBJ2-5 TRBV12-3/TRBV12-4 TRBD1 many CASSRQGAAQYF TGTGCCAGCAGTCGACAGGGGGCGGCCCAGTACTTC
TRBJ1-4 TRBV11-2 NA once CASSLLAGEKLFF TGTGCCAGCAGCCTACTTGCTGGCGAAAAACTGTTTTTT
TRBJ2-1 TRBV11-2 TRBD2 NA CASSFERGRCNEQFF TGTGCCAGCAGCTTCGAGCGGGGGCGCTGCAATGAGCAGTTCTTC
TRBJ2-1 TRBV11-2 NA NA CASSTRYEQFF TGTGCCAGCAGCACGCGATATGAGCAGTTCTTC
TRBJ2-5 TRBV20-1 NA many CSARGPLETQYF TGCAGTGCTAGGGGGCCGCTAGAAACCCAGTACTTC
TRBJ2-3 TRBV20-1 TRBD1 many CSAFSTGGPYF TGCAGTGCTTTTTCCACAGGGGGTCCCTATTTT
TRBJ2-5 TRBV5-1 NA NA CASSRGIAASGETQYF TGCGCCAGCAGCAGAGGGATAGCGGCTTCAGGAGAGACCCAGTACTTC
TRBJ2-3 TRBV24-1 TRBD2 few CATSDGLAEYTDTQYF TGTGCCACCAGTGATGGGCTAGCGGAGTACACAGATACGCAGTATTTT
TRBJ2-1 TRBV6-2/TRBV6-3 TRBD2 few CASSGAGGHSYNEQFF TGTGCCAGCAGTGGAGCGGGGGGGCACTCCTACAATGAGCAGTTCTTC
TRBJ2-1 TRBV5-1 NA many CASGAGRSGNEQFF TGCGCCAGCGGAGCAGGGCGTTCTGGCAATGAGCAGTTCTTC
TRBJ2-1 TRBV27 TRBD1 few CASRYSGTGAYNEQFF TGTGCCAGCAGATATAGCGGGACAGGGGCCTACAATGAGCAGTTCTTC
TRBJ2-1 TRBV30 NA NA CAWSVLDEQFF TGTGCCTGGAGTGTACTAGACGAGCAGTTCTTC
TRBJ2-7 TRBV12-3/TRBV12-4 NA NA CASRPAGRDEQYF TGTGCCAGCAGGCCAGCCGGACGGGACGAGCAGTACTTC
TRBJ2-2 TRBV4-2 NA NA CASSQEKHPTGELFF TGTGCCAGCAGCCAAGAGAAACATCCCACCGGGGAGCTGTTTTTT
TRBJ1-2 TRBV4-3 TRBD1 NA CASSQDRGGQGADGYTF TGCGCCAGCAGCCAAGATCGAGGGGGACAGGGGGCGGATGGCTACACCTTC
TRBJ2-5 TRBV12-3/TRBV12-4 TRBD1 many CASSFGTGGLETQYF TGTGCCAGCAGTTTTGGGACAGGGGGCTTGGAGACCCAGTACTTC
TRBJ2-1 TRBV7-9 NA few CASSPRVREQFF TGTGCCAGCAGCCCCCGGGTAAGAGAGCAGTTCTTC
TRBJ1-1 TRBV27 NA many CASSLSAGLTEAFF TGTGCCAGCAGTTTATCTGCGGGGTTGACTGAAGCTTTCTTT
TRBJ2-4 TRBV12-3/TRBV12-4 NA once CASSPGTWRIQYF TGTGCCAGCAGTCCGGGGACTTGGCGCATTCAGTACTTC
TRBJ1-4 TRBV7-9 NA few CASSRWTATNEKLFF TGTGCCAGCAGCCGATGGACAGCAACTAATGAAAAACTGTTTTTT